This T cell receptor (beta chain) was documented in a study of T cell responses to AZD1222 COVID-19 vaccine. Whole-study findings and limits: The reported proportion of spike-specific TCRs targeting unmutated variant regions was nearly half. White British donors predominated, females outnumbered males, and clonal diversity was possibly underestimated. No repertoire was sampled before or during the peak T cell response, only after it.

Comments on this clone: Antigen: not known.

Assay: immunoSEQ multiplex PCR; the TCRdb copy retains only in-frame clones and omits some. Here the sample spans tens of thousands of clones, about 88% being singletons. The ends were cut back, 0 bases at V and 10 bases at J, with 11 bases in the middle. Germline V gene data show CDR1 as SGDLS and CDR2 as YYNGEE. CDR3 length: 13 amino acids. The source of this sequence is an adult in good health. The chain recombines TRBV9 with TRBJ2-1; D unclear. Specimen: peripheral blood, collected on day 0 of AZD1222 vaccination. Here the CDR3 reads CASSVGGVGEQFF. Written as DNA, the CDR3 is TGTGCCAGCAGCGTAGGTGGGGTTGGGGAGCAGTTCTTC.